Listed below are T cell receptor beta chains from one sample, sequenced in a study of blood T cell repertoires in COVID-19. Profiled with immunoSEQ multiplex PCR; TCRdb holds only in-frame clones, not every one. The table includes about 170,000 clones, under 80% detected once. Material: peripheral blood. Receptor source: a woman older than 75 with acute or convalescent COVID-19. The CDR3 runs from the conserved cysteine through the conserved F or W. D genes are given only for firm matches. Size is stated for part of the rows, as once, few or many counts, or as a class when the clone is expanded.

v_call,j_call,clone_size,d_call,cdr3_aa,cdr3_nt
TRBV4-3,TRBJ2-2,.,.,CASSLGQGRDTGELFF,TGCGCCAGCAGTTTAGGGCAGGGGCGAGACACCGGGGAGCTGTTTTTT
TRBV25-1,TRBJ1-2,once,TRBD1,CASSKTGNYGYTF,TGTGCCAGCAGTAAGACAGGGAACTATGGCTACACCTTC
TRBV7-7,TRBJ2-1,.,.,CASSLSAAGGNEQFF,TGTGCCAGCAGCTTAAGCGCCGCCGGGGGCAATGAGCAGTTCTTC
TRBV28,TRBJ2-1,.,TRBD2,CASRGGGRDNEQFF,TGTGCCAGCAGGGGTGGCGGGAGGGACAATGAGCAGTTCTTC
TRBV6-2/TRBV6-3,TRBJ1-5,few,.,CASSYSTRLQPQHF,TGTGCCAGCAGTTACTCGACTCGTCTGCAGCCCCAGCATTTT
TRBV19,TRBJ1-1,.,.,CASSAQVGGTEAFF,TGTGCCAGTAGTGCCCAAGTGGGGGGAACTGAAGCTTTCTTT
TRBV6-2/TRBV6-3,TRBJ2-1,.,TRBD2,CASSFSAGGPNEQFF,TGTGCCAGCAGTTTCTCAGCGGGAGGGCCCAATGAGCAGTTCTTC
TRBV10-1,TRBJ2-1,.,.,CASSWRQGNEQFF,TGCGCCAGCAGCTGGCGTCAGGGCAATGAGCAGTTCTTC
TRBV19,TRBJ1-1,.,TRBD1,CASSATGTGVGSDTEAFF,TGTGCCAGTAGTGCCACCGGGACAGGGGTTGGTTCGGATACTGAAGCTTTCTTT
TRBV6-2/TRBV6-3,TRBJ2-7,few,.,CASSSGTRASLYEQYF,TGTGCCAGCAGTTCCGGGACAAGGGCCTCCCTATACGAGCAGTACTTC
TRBV29-1,TRBJ1-3,few,TRBD1,CSVGDSGNTIYF,TGCAGCGTCGGGGACAGTGGAAACACCATATATTTT
TRBV2,TRBJ1-4,.,.,CATLAHFATNEKLFF,TGTGCCACCCTAGCGCACTTTGCAACTAATGAAAAACTGTTTTTT
TRBV2,TRBJ2-4,.,TRBD2,CASSGGLAGGSDIQYF,TGTGCCAGCAGTGGAGGACTAGCGGGAGGTTCGGACATTCAGTACTTC
TRBV10-3,TRBJ1-5,.,.,CAISVRGDQPQHF,TGTGCCATCAGTGTCAGGGGTGATCAGCCCCAGCATTTT
TRBV10-3,TRBJ1-5,.,.,CASRAEGNQPQHF,TGTGCCTCAAGAGCGGAGGGAAATCAGCCCCAGCATTTT
TRBV25-1,TRBJ2-7,once,TRBD2,CASSEGLGTYEQYF,TGTGCCAGCAGTGAGGGACTAGGAACTTACGAGCAGTACTTC
TRBV18,TRBJ1-1,.,.,CASSPSRSGATEAFF,TGTGCCAGCTCACCAAGTCGGTCAGGGGCCACTGAAGCTTTCTTT
TRBV6-6,TRBJ1-2,.,.,CASSSTEYGGYTF,TGTGCCAGCAGTTCTACGGAGTACGGGGGCTACACCTTC
TRBV11-2,TRBJ2-1,.,TRBD2,CASSLEGVAGRGGFF,TGTGCCAGCAGCTTAGAAGGGGTAGCGGGGAGAGGAGGGTTCTTC
TRBV3-1/TRBV3-2,TRBJ1-2,.,.,CASSQEWGDYGYTF,TGTGCCAGCAGCCAAGAGTGGGGGGACTATGGCTACACCTTC
TRBV27,TRBJ2-1,.,.,CASSAPGLRNEQFF,TGTGCCAGCAGTGCCCCGGGATTGCGGAATGAGCAGTTCTTC
TRBV11-2,TRBJ2-7,.,TRBD1,CASSWGQGSYEQYF,TGTGCCAGCAGCTGGGGACAGGGCAGCTACGAGCAGTACTTC
TRBV7-6,TRBJ1-4,.,TRBD1,CASSLAAGQGGQEKLFF,TGTGCCAGCAGCTTAGCGGCCGGACAGGGAGGTCAAGAAAAACTGTTTTTT
TRBV28,TRBJ2-7,.,TRBD1,CASTLPGTGEQYF,TGTGCCAGCACACTCCCGGGGACAGGCGAGCAGTACTTC
TRBV28,TRBJ2-7,.,TRBD1,CASSNTGGPHYEQYF,TGTGCCAGCAGCAATACAGGGGGCCCTCACTACGAGCAGTACTTC
TRBV6-5,TRBJ2-3,.,.,CASSYRGSADTQYF,TGTGCCAGCAGTTACAGGGGTTCGGCAGATACGCAGTATTTT
TRBV9,TRBJ2-2,.,.,CASSVSGANTGELFF,TGTGCCAGCAGCGTTAGCGGAGCAAACACCGGGGAGCTGTTTTTT
TRBV28,TRBJ1-2,.,.,CASSLFAAPTNYGYTF,TGTGCCAGCAGTTTATTTGCGGCACCTACTAACTATGGCTACACCTTC
TRBV11-2,TRBJ2-3,.,.,CASSLELQDTDTQYF,TGTGCCAGCAGCTTAGAGTTACAAGACACAGATACGCAGTATTTT
TRBV19,TRBJ2-5,.,TRBD2,CASSRGVVETQYF,TGTGCCAGTAGTCGGGGGGTCGTAGAGACCCAGTACTTC
TRBV6-5,TRBJ2-7,.,.,CASSTGYEQYF,TGTGCCAGCAGTACAGGCTACGAGCAGTACTTC
TRBV27,TRBJ2-3,.,TRBD2,CASSSMGLAGSLDTQYF,TGTGCCAGCTCGAGCATGGGACTAGCGGGATCCTTAGATACGCAGTATTTT
TRBV28,TRBJ1-2,.,.,CASSQGVYGYTF,TGTGCCAGCAGCCAAGGAGTCTATGGCTACACCTTC
TRBV4-2,TRBJ1-1,.,TRBD1,CASSLSRDREAFF,TGTGCCAGCAGCCTGTCCAGGGACAGGGAGGCTTTCTTT
TRBV25-1,TRBJ1-3,.,.,CASSELGRGNSGNTIYF,TGTGCCAGCAGTGAATTGGGCAGGGGCAACTCTGGAAACACCATATATTTT
TRBV5-6,TRBJ2-1,few,TRBD2,CASSLWAGTSGIEQFF,TGTGCCAGCAGCTTGTGGGCCGGGACTAGCGGGATTGAGCAGTTCTTC
TRBV7-8,TRBJ1-3,.,.,CASSKLGFGNTIYF,TGTGCCAGCAGCAAACTAGGTTTCGGAAACACCATATATTTT
TRBV28,TRBJ2-7,.,.,CASSLGGMVGEQYF,TGTGCCAGCAGTTTAGGGGGGATGGTAGGCGAGCAGTACTTC
TRBV5-6,TRBJ2-7,.,.,CASSLTDNSYEQYF,TGTGCCAGCAGCTTGACAGACAACTCCTACGAGCAGTACTTC
TRBV19,TRBJ2-7,.,TRBD2,CASSETSGNYEQYF,TGTGCCAGTAGCGAGACTAGCGGGAACTACGAGCAGTACTTC
TRBV28,TRBJ1-1,.,.,CASSTLWRVGTEAFF,TGTGCCAGCAGCACCCTTTGGAGAGTAGGAACTGAAGCTTTCTTT
TRBV30,TRBJ2-3,.,TRBD1,CAWGDRRFADTQYF,TGTGCCTGGGGGGACAGGAGGTTCGCAGATACGCAGTATTTT
TRBV7-2,TRBJ1-1,.,.,CASSPPGLQGVTEAFF,TGTGCCAGCAGCCCGCCGGGCTTACAGGGTGTCACTGAAGCTTTCTTT
TRBV28,TRBJ1-1,.,TRBD1,CASRLRQGRSNTEAFF,TGTGCCAGCAGACTTCGACAGGGGCGCTCGAACACTGAAGCTTTCTTT
TRBV4-1,TRBJ2-7,.,TRBD2,CASSLRTSEIPYEQYF,TGCGCCAGCAGCTTACGGACTAGCGAAATTCCTTACGAGCAGTACTTC
TRBV6-5,TRBJ1-1,.,TRBD1,CASSRTGSGITEAFF,TGTGCCAGCAGTAGGACAGGGAGCGGGATCACTGAAGCTTTCTTT
TRBV27,TRBJ2-7,.,.,CASSSTYSYEQYF,TGTGCCAGCAGTTCGACTTATTCCTACGAGCAGTACTTC
TRBV5-5,TRBJ1-5,.,.,CASSSTGYSNQPQHF,TGTGCCAGCAGCTCAACAGGGTATAGCAATCAGCCCCAGCATTTT
TRBV7-2,TRBJ2-5,.,TRBD2,CASGGGGLAGVETQYF,TGTGCCAGCGGGGGGGGTGGACTAGCGGGAGTTGAGACCCAGTACTTC
TRBV27,TRBJ2-1,.,.,CASSFGTTYNEQFF,TGTGCCAGCAGTTTCGGGACAACCTACAATGAGCAGTTCTTC
TRBV7-2,TRBJ2-1,.,.,CASSLAADLYNEQFF,TGTGCCAGCAGCTTAGCAGCGGACCTATACAATGAGCAGTTCTTC
TRBV5-8,TRBJ2-6,.,TRBD1,CASSLVQGGAAGANVLTF,TGTGCCAGCAGCTTGGTACAGGGGGGTGCGGCTGGGGCCAACGTCCTGACTTTC
TRBV30,TRBJ2-7,.,TRBD2,CAWTPGGPYEQYF,TGTGCCTGGACCCCGGGAGGTCCCTACGAGCAGTACTTC
TRBV7-2,TRBJ2-7,.,TRBD1,CASSSTGTANYEQYF,TGTGCCAGCAGCTCCACCGGGACAGCTAATTACGAGCAGTACTTC
TRBV30,TRBJ2-1,.,TRBD1,CAWSDGTGKFF,TGTGCCTGGAGTGATGGGACAGGGAAGTTCTTC
TRBV12-3/TRBV12-4,TRBJ2-7,.,TRBD1,CASRLGQGDEQYF,TGTGCCAGCAGATTGGGACAGGGGGACGAGCAGTACTTC
TRBV10-3,TRBJ2-3,.,.,CAISVERGGDTQYF,TGTGCCATCAGTGTTGAGAGGGGGGGGGATACGCAGTATTTT
TRBV7-2,TRBJ2-5,.,TRBD2,CASSPGTSGETQYF,TGTGCCAGCAGCCCCGGGACTAGCGGAGAGACCCAGTACTTC
TRBV28,TRBJ2-5,.,TRBD1,CASSSRGGQGIAQYF,TGTGCCAGCAGTTCCCGAGGGGGACAGGGTATCGCCCAGTACTTC